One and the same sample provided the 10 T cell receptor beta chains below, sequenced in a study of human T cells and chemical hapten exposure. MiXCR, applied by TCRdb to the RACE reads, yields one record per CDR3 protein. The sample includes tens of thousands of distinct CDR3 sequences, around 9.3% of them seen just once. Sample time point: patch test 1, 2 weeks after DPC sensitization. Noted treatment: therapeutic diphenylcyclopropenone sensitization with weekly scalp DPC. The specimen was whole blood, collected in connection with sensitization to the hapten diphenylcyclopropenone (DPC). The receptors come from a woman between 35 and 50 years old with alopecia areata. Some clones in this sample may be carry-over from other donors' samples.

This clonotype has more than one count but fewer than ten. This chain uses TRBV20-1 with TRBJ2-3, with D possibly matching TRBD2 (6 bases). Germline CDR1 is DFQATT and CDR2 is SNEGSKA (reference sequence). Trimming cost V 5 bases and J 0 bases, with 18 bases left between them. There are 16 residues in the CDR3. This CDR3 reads CSAVSSGRTSTDTQYF. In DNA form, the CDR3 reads TGCAGTGCTGTATCATCTGGGAGGACTAGCACAGATACGCAGTATTTT.

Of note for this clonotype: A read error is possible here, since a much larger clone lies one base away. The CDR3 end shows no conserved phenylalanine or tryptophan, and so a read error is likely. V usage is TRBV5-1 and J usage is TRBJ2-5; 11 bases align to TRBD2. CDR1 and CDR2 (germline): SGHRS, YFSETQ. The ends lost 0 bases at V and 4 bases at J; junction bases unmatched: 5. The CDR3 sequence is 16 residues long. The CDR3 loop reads CASSLDQLAGVETQYL. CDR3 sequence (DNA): TGCGCCAGCAGCTTGGATCAACTAGCGGGGGTAGAGACCCAGTACCTC.

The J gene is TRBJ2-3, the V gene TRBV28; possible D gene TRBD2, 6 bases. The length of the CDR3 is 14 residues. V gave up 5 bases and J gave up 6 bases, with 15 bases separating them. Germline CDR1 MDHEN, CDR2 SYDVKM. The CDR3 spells CASSQVAGRDTQYF. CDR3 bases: TGTGCCAGCAGTCAAGTGGCGGGGCGGGATACGCAGTATTTT.

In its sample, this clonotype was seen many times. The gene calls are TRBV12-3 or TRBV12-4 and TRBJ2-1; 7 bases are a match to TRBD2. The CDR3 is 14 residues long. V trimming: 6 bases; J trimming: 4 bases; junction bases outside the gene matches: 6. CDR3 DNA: TGTGCCAGCAGACCTGGGACTATATACAATGAGCAGTTCTTC. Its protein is CASRPGTIYNEQFF.

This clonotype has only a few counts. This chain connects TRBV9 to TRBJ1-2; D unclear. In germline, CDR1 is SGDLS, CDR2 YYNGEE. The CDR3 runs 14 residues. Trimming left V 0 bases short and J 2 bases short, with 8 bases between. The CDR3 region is CASSVETGNYGYTF. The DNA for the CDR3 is TGTGCCAGCAGCGTAGAGACGGGGAACTATGGCTACACCTTC.

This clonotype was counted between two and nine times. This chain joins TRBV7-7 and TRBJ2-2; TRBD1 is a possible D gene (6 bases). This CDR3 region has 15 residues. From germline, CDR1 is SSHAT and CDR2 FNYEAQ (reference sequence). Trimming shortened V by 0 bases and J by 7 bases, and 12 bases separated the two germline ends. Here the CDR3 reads CASSLAAQGGGELFF. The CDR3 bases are TGTGCCAGCAGCTTAGCGGCACAGGGTGGCGGGGAGCTGTTTTTT.

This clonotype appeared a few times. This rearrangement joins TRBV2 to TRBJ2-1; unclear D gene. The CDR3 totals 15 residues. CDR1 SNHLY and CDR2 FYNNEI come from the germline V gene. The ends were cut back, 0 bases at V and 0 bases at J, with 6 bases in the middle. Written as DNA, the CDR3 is TGTGCCAGCAGTGAAGCAGGTACCTCCTACAATGAGCAGTTCTTC. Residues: CASSEAGTSYNEQFF.

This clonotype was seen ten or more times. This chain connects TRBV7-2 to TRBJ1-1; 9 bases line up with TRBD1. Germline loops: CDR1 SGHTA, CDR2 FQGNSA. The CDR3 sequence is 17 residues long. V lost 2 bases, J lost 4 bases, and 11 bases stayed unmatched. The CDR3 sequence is CASSLSFGMTGGTEAFF. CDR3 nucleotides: TGTGCCAGCAGCTTATCGTTTGGGATGACAGGGGGCACTGAAGCTTTCTTT. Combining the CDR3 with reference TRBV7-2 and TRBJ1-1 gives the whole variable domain GAGVSQSPSNKVTEKGKDVELRCDPISGHTALYWYRQSLGQGLEFLIYFQGNSAPDKSGLPSDRFSAERTGGSVSTLTIQRTQQEDSAVYLCASSLSFGMTGGTEAFFGQGTRLTVV.

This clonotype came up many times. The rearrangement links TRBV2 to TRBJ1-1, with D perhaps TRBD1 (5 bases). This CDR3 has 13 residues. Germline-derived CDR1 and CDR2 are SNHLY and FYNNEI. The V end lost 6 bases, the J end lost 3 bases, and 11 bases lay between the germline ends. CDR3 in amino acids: CASRQGIDTEAFF. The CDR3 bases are TGTGCCAGCAGGCAGGGTATTGACACTGAAGCTTTCTTT.

CDR3 sequence: CASSQGGQEETQYF. The CDR3 region has the DNA TGTGCCAGCAGCCAGGGGGGCCAGGAAGAGACCCAGTACTTC. J is TRBJ2-5 and V is TRBV4-2; D is tentatively TRBD1 or TRBD2 (6 bases each). The V gene's germline CDR1 is LGHNA and CDR2 YNFKEQ. The length of the CDR3 is 14 residues. The ends were cut back, 3 bases at V and 3 bases at J, with 11 bases in the middle.